The T cell receptor (beta chain) under discussion was sequenced for a study of beta chain features in type 1 diabetes. Study outcomes and limitations: Any role of HLA type in TCRB rearrangement remained unresolved here. When Type 1 diabetes patients were examined, their TCRB CDR3s proved moderately but significantly shorter in all four CD4+ subsets.

This CDR3 comprises 15 residues. The germline gives CDR1 SGHTA, CDR2 FQGNSA. V shed 4 bases and J shed 2 bases, with 12 bases lying between them. Expressed TCRB transcripts were sequenced because the entire RNA isolate underwent reverse transcription. The data were produced by immunoSEQ multiplex PCR, yet TCRdb's version contains in-frame clones alone and is incomplete. Here the sample spans more than 300,000 clones, approximately 9.9% being singletons. A word on this clone: Its antigen is unidentified.

A single heparinised draw of approximately 0.11 L on average was taken per donor. CD45RO/CCR7/CD25/CD127/CD95/CD27 separated CD4+ naive, central memory, regulatory and stem cell-like memory cells by sorting. V and J are TRBV7-2 and TRBJ1-3; D is possibly TRBD1 (5 bases). Sequenced input: central memory CD4+ T cells from blood. This TCR came from a man aged 25-40 years with type 1 diabetes. CDR3 sequence: CASSSREGPGNTIYF. For the CDR3, the DNA is TGTGCCAGCAGCTCCAGGGAAGGACCTGGAAACACCATATATTTT.